The T cell receptor (beta chain) under discussion was sequenced for a study of response to subunit inactivated influenza vaccine. Each CDR3 protein is one row after TCRdb ran MiXCR on the RT-PCR reads. The table has fewer than 550,000 distinct CDR3 sequences, about 25% seen once. Germline CDR1 reads SGHAT; CDR2 reads FQDESV (reference sequence). Trimming took 6 bases from V and 7 from J; bases not matched to a gene: 4. The CDR3 contains 13 residues. The clonotype originates from a man aged 45 to 65 who received an inactivated influenza vaccine. Material: CD4+ T cells sorted from PBMCs, obtained 4 to 6 days after vaccination. The chain joins TRBV11-1 to TRBJ2-1, with 9 bases fitting TRBD1. CDR3 coding DNA: TGTGCCAGCAGGGGGACAGGGATGAATGAGCAGTTCTTC. Protein product: CASRGTGMNEQFF.